One and the same sample provided the 29 T cell receptor beta chains below, sequenced in a study of T-cell memory formation after mild COVID-19. Using its own MiXCR run on the 5' RACE reads, TCRdb lists one record per CDR3 protein. The table has approximately 450,000 distinct CDR3 sequences, roughly 20% seen once. Material: PBMCs or a T cell subset sorted from them (not recorded which). These receptors were obtained from an adult woman who had mild COVID-19 (a few samples of this study predate the infection). Cell type and time point are not known.

This clonotype was detected a few times. The chain employs TRBV4-2 and TRBJ1-1; 7 bases line up with TRBD1. This CDR3 is built from 16 residues. The germline V gene encodes CDR1 LGHNA and CDR2 YNFKEQ. With V trimmed by 1 base and J by 0 bases, 5 bases remained unmatched. The CDR3 spells CASSQAWTGMNTEAFF. For the CDR3, the DNA is TGTGCCAGCAGCCAAGCCTGGACAGGAATGAACACTGAAGCTTTCTTT.

The chain links TRBV9 to TRBJ1-5; D not resolved. Germline CDR1 SGDLS, CDR2 YYNGEE. The V and J ends lost 3 bases and 7 bases respectively, with 17 bases between them. This CDR3 region has 15 residues. The CDR3 protein is CASSASPEAGQPQHF. The CDR3 region has the DNA TGTGCCAGCAGCGCCTCACCAGAAGCCGGACAGCCCCAGCATTTT.

This clonotype has only a few counts. The rearrangement links TRBV11-2 to TRBJ2-3, with 9 bases lining up with TRBD1. V shed 5 bases, J shed 1 base, and the junction held 10 bases outside the gene matches. CDR1 SGHAT and CDR2 FQNNGV come from the germline V gene. The CDR3 runs 17 residues. The CDR3 loop is CASSTRLQGAGTDTQYF. The CDR3 nucleotides read TGTGCCAGCAGCACCCGACTACAGGGGGCGGGCACAGATACGCAGTATTTT.

V is TRBV20-1 and J is TRBJ2-3; 7 positions match TRBD1. V dropped 6 bases and J dropped 0; count of bases not matched to a gene: 9. The CDR3 covers 15 residues. Germline loops: CDR1 DFQATT, CDR2 SNEGSKA (reference sequence). CDR3 loop: CSASLGTVSTDTQYF. The CDR3 coding sequence is TGCAGTGCCTCTCTCGGGACAGTTAGCACAGATACGCAGTATTTT.

This clonotype was counted a few times. The chain recombines TRBV28 with TRBJ2-7, with 8 bases fitting TRBD2. The CDR3 sequence is 13 residues long. Germline V gene lookup returns CDR1 MDHEN and CDR2 SYDVKM. V shed 1 base, J shed 6 bases, and the junction held 2 bases outside the gene matches. The CDR3 protein is CASSLSGGAEQYF. The CDR3 coding sequence is TGTGCCAGCAGTTTATCCGGGGGGGCCGAGCAGTACTTC.

The chain employs TRBV11-3 and TRBJ1-1; D is possibly TRBD1 (5 bases). Trimming left V 4 bases short and J 1 base short, with 16 bases between. The CDR3 spans 16 residues. Germline values: CDR1 SGHNT, CDR2 YENEEA. CDR3 bases: TGTGCCAGCAGCTACAACCCGGGACTCAGGAACACTGAAGCTTTCTTT. This sequence encodes CASSYNPGLRNTEAFF.

The chain's CDR3 is CASSLVPGPSGNEQFF. In nucleotides, the CDR3 is TGCGCCAGCAGCTTGGTTCCAGGCCCCTCCGGGAATGAGCAGTTCTTC. J is TRBJ2-1 and V is TRBV5-1; D gene ambiguous. Germline V gene sequence: CDR1 SGHRS, CDR2 YFSETQ. The CDR3 totals 16 residues. V was trimmed by 0 bases and J by 7 bases, leaving 17 bases between them.

The chain couples TRBV11-2 to TRBJ1-1; D uncertain. The CDR3 is made up of 14 amino acids. V lost 5 bases, J lost 5 bases, and 15 bases lay in between. Germline V lookup: CDR1 SGHAT, CDR2 FQNNGV. The CDR3 DNA is TGTGCCAGCAGCCCTGCAATTGGACCTACTGAAGCTTTCTTT. It is translated as CASSPAIGPTEAFF.

This chain's CDR3 is CASSIGNRVGTEAFF. For the CDR3, the DNA is TGTGCCAGTAGTATAGGTAACAGGGTTGGCACTGAAGCTTTCTTT. V and J are TRBV19 and TRBJ1-1; D may be TRBD1 (6 bases). The ends were cut back, 1 base at V and 4 bases at J, with 13 bases in the middle. Per the germline V gene, CDR1 is LNHDA and CDR2 is SQIVND (reference sequence). The CDR3 contains 15 residues.

Notes on this clonotype: A read error may be the cause here, since a much bigger clone is one base away. The chain is built from TRBV7-2 and TRBJ2-1, with 10 positions matching TRBD2. CDR3 length: 15 residues. CDR1 SGHTA and CDR2 FQGNSA come from the germline V gene. The DNA for the CDR3 is TGTGCCAGCATCTTAGGACTAGCGGCTTACAATGAGCAGTTCTTC. Protein product: CASILGLAAYNEQFF.

This clonotype came up a few times. The chain couples TRBV6-5 to TRBJ2-7, with 8 nucleotides matching TRBD1. CDR1 is MNHEY, CDR2 SVGAGI, per germline. CDR3 length: 15 amino acids. The trim removed 7 bases at V and 7 bases at J, leaving 15 bases unmatched. The DNA of the CDR3 is TGTGCCAGCACCTCTCTCGGACAGGGCGGAATAGAGCAGTACTTC. Amino acid sequence: CASTSLGQGGIEQYF.

The chain joins TRBV9 to TRBJ2-1, with 8 bases that match TRBD1. Trimming cost V 3 bases and J 5 bases; bases outside gene matches: 10. CDR3 length: 16 amino acids. Germline lookup yields CDR1 SGDLS and CDR2 YYNGEE. The CDR3 loop is CASSAPTGGWDNEQFF. Here the CDR3 DNA reads TGTGCCAGCAGCGCACCAACAGGGGGGTGGGACAATGAGCAGTTCTTC.

This clonotype was seen at least ten times. V usage is TRBV2 and J usage is TRBJ2-1, with D hard to call. This CDR3 has 14 residues. Trimming pared 1 base from V and 4 bases from J, leaving 8 bases between. In germline, CDR1 is SNHLY, CDR2 FYNNEI. CDR3 coding DNA: TGTGCCAGCAGTGAAGTTACCAAGTACAATGAGCAGTTCTTC. Translated: CASSEVTKYNEQFF. The variable domain in full, completed from reference TRBV2 and TRBJ2-1, reads EPEVTQTPSHQVTQMGQEVILRCVPISNHLYFYWYRQILGQKVEFLVSFYNNEISEKSEIFDDQFSVERPDGSNFTLKIRSTKLEDSAMYFCASSEVTKYNEQFFGPGTRLTVL.

The V gene is TRBV4-2, the J gene TRBJ2-5; either TRBD1 or TRBD2 may supply D (5 bases each). The V gene's germline CDR1 is LGHNA and CDR2 YNFKEQ. The CDR3 runs to 14 residues. Trimming stripped 2 bases from V and 2 bases from J, with 9 bases between. The CDR3 loop is CASSQRGGQETQYF. The CDR3 DNA follows: TGTGCCAGCAGCCAACGGGGCGGGCAAGAGACCCAGTACTTC.

The chain combines TRBV11-2 with TRBJ1-6; 7 bases are shared with TRBD1. Germline V lookup: CDR1 SGHAT, CDR2 FQNNGV. The CDR3 runs 15 residues. The J segment lost 9 bases and the V segment lost 1 base, leaving 6 bases of the junction unmatched. CDR3 bases: TGTGCCAGCAGCTTAGGAGACAGGGTCGTTTCACCCCTCCACTTT. The encoded protein is CASSLGDRVVSPLHF.

The chain combines TRBV7-3 with TRBJ2-2; TRBD2 might be the D (5 bases). This CDR3 is 17 amino acids long. V lost 5 bases and J 4 bases, leaving 20 bases between the germline ends. The V gene's germline CDR1 is SGHTA and CDR2 FQGTGA. The CDR3 DNA reads as TGTGCCAGCAGCGTCGGTCCAGCGGTGGCCATCACCGGGGAGCTGTTTTTT. It yields the protein CASSVGPAVAITGELFF.

CDR3 sequence reads: CASSLAPGGETQYF. The CDR3 DNA follows: TGTGCCAGCAGCTTAGCTCCGGGGGGGGAGACCCAGTACTTC. V usage is TRBV7-2 and J usage is TRBJ2-5; TRBD2 aligns across 8 bases. There are 14 residues in the CDR3. With 0 bases clipped from V and 5 bases from J, the junction kept 2 bases outside the gene matches. Germline assignment: CDR1 SGHTA and CDR2 FQGNSA.

This clonotype was seen a few times. The V call is TRBV15, the J call TRBJ2-1; TRBD2 aligns across 14 bases. Germline values: CDR1 LNHNV, CDR2 YYDKDF (reference sequence). Trimming took 3 bases from V and 6 from J; bases not matched to a gene: 4. CDR3 length equals 16 residues. For the CDR3, the DNA is TGTGCCACCAGCAGGGGACTAGCGGGGGACTCCAATGAGCAGTTCTTC. Its protein is CATSRGLAGDSNEQFF.

This clonotype showed up just a few times. The chain couples TRBV6-1 to TRBJ2-1, with 10 bases fitting TRBD2. Losses at the gene ends were 4 bases for V and 4 bases for J; bases not matched to a gene: 10. Per the germline V gene, CDR1 is MNHNS and CDR2 is SASEGT. The CDR3 has 17 residues. Written as DNA, the CDR3 is TGTGCCAGCAGTGTGTTCGGACTAGCGGACTCTTACAATGAGCAGTTCTTC. The encoded protein is CASSVFGLADSYNEQFF.

In its sample, this clonotype was seen a few times. The chain's CDR3 is CASSFGGNDEQYF. DNA for the CDR3: TGTGCCAGTAGTTTCGGGGGCAACGACGAGCAGTACTTC. The V and J genes are TRBV19 and TRBJ2-7; the D gene could be TRBD1 or TRBD2 (6 bases each). Germline V gene data show CDR1 as LNHDA and CDR2 as SQIVND (reference sequence). Trimming took 5 bases from V and 5 from J, leaving 13 bases between them. This CDR3 is built from 13 residues.

This chain uses TRBV20-1 with TRBJ2-5, with 7 positions matching TRBD1. Germline trimming cut 0 bases from V and 5 bases from J; bases unmatched to any gene: 9. The CDR3 is 15 amino acids. Germline CDR1 reads DFQATT; CDR2 reads SNEGSKA (reference sequence). CDR3 protein: CSARDSGQAMETQYF. The DNA of the CDR3 is TGCAGTGCTAGAGATTCTGGACAGGCGATGGAGACCCAGTACTTC.

This clonotype was detected only a few times. The CDR3 nucleotides are TGTGCCAGCAGTCTGAACACCCGGGCCTATCAGACTTTCTTT. Its protein is CASSLNTRAYQTFF. The chain combines TRBV12-3 or TRBV12-4 with TRBJ1-1; D is uncertain. Trimming removed 5 bases at V and 12 bases at J, with 22 bases between. The CDR3 contains 14 residues.

This clonotype was recorded once. The rearrangement joins TRBV6-5 to TRBJ1-6, with a possible D match to TRBD1 (5 bases). V was cut by 6 bases and J by 4 bases, with 10 bases left in between. Looked up from germline, CDR1 is MNHEY and CDR2 is SVGAGI. CDR3 size: 14 residues. The CDR3 here is CASRTTEYNSPLHF. The CDR3 DNA reads TGTGCCAGCAGAACGACAGAATATAATTCACCCCTCCACTTT.

The chain couples TRBV5-8 to TRBJ2-1; 8 bases agree with TRBD2. The V segment lost 4 bases and the J segment 9 bases; nucleotides outside the gene matches: 15. Looked up from germline, CDR1 is SGHTS and CDR2 is YDEGEE. CDR3 length: 16 amino acids. The CDR3: CASSIPGLVASSEQFF. The CDR3 DNA sequence: TGTGCCAGCAGCATACCGGGACTAGTAGCATCAAGTGAGCAGTTCTTC.

The chain is built from TRBV4-3 and TRBJ1-1; D unclear. The V end lost 1 base, the J end lost 3 bases, and 9 bases lay between the germline ends. This CDR3 comprises 14 residues. Germline CDR1 reads LGHNA; CDR2 reads YSLEER. The CDR3 DNA is TGCGCCAGCAGCCAAGTTGGGTCCTACACTGAAGCTTTCTTT. Translation gives CASSQVGSYTEAFF.

The V gene is TRBV4-2, the J gene TRBJ2-2; 9 positions match TRBD2. This CDR3 has 16 amino acids. V lost 0 bases and J lost 7; bases outside the gene matches: 6. The germline CDR1 and CDR2 sequences are LGHNA and YNFKEQ. CDR3: CASSQDPAGGSGELFF. CDR3 nucleotides: TGTGCCAGCAGCCAAGATCCAGCGGGGGGTAGCGGGGAGCTGTTTTTT.

J is TRBJ2-7 and V is TRBV20-1; a weak D match, TRBD2 (5 bases). The germline gives CDR1 DFQATT, CDR2 SNEGSKA (reference sequence). Trimming pared 6 bases from V and 3 bases from J, leaving 12 bases between. The CDR3 has 12 amino acids. The CDR3 reads CSAPDGLYEQYF. CDR3 nucleotide sequence: TGCAGTGCCCCGGACGGACTCTACGAGCAGTACTTC.

This clonotype was found a few times. The chain combines TRBV11-2 with TRBJ1-1, with D hard to call. Germline values: CDR1 SGHAT, CDR2 FQNNGV. V was clipped by 5 bases and J by 5 bases, with 15 bases between them. This CDR3 region has 14 residues. The CDR3 region is CASSPAPRGTEAFF. The CDR3 DNA reads TGTGCCAGCAGCCCCGCCCCGAGAGGGACTGAAGCTTTCTTT.

This clonotype has a handful of counts. The chain combines TRBV7-9 with TRBJ2-2; D gene unclear. V was clipped by 5 bases and J by 1 base, with 23 bases between them. Germline V gene lookup returns CDR1 SEHNR and CDR2 FQNEAQ (reference sequence). The CDR3 totals 19 residues. This chain's CDR3 is CASSPAVRRRPMNTGELFF. CDR3 in DNA: TGTGCCAGCAGCCCTGCCGTGCGGAGAAGACCCATGAACACCGGGGAGCTGTTTTTT.